This T cell receptor beta chain comes out of a study of identical twins. General study findings and limits: Out-of-frame alpha sequences common to twins exhibited an excess of low generation probability.

This clonotype was counted between two and nine times. The antigen remains unidentified. TCRdb redid the calling of the 5' RACE reads with MiXCR, one entry per CDR3 protein. Of about 720,000 distinct CDR3 sequences in the sample, over 8.5% were seen once. The CDR3 spans 14 residues. The V end lost 4 bases, the J end lost 4 bases, and 11 bases lay between the germline ends. Germline-derived CDR1 and CDR2 are SGHRS and YFSETQ. The data were also submitted as part of a second study, on yellow fever vaccine responses in identical twins. Turning to that study: Vaccine T cell responses of twins reportedly seemed partly convergent and partly personalized.

V and J are TRBV5-1 and TRBJ2-2; D gene unclear. The source is a woman under 30 in good health. Sequenced: PBMCs. This chain's CDR3 is CASSPLAATGELFF. The CDR3 DNA follows: TGCGCCAGCAGCCCCCTGGCGGCCACCGGGGAGCTGTTTTTT. Complete variable domain (other parts from reference TRBV5-1 and TRBJ2-2): KAGVTQTPRYLIKTRGQQVTLSCSPISGHRSVSWYQQTPGQGLQFLFEYFSETQRNKGNFPGRFSGRQFSNSRSEMNVSTLELGDSALYLCASSPLAATGELFFGEGSRLTVL.